This is a list of T cell receptor beta chains from one sample in a study of monozygotic twins with inflammatory bowel disease. TCRdb re-analyzed the 5' RACE reads; it lists each CDR3 protein once, without DNA. The table gives 160,000 or so distinct CDR3 sequences; the top ten clones make up roughly 2.4% of it. Input material: blood. Receptors originate from a human donor with ulcerative colitis or Crohn's disease, or a healthy co-twin of an affected twin (not recorded which). Each CDR3 is given with its conserved first and last residue.

CASSYRDRADTQYF	TRBV21-1	TRBJ2-3
CASSLQPQGLSEQYF	TRBV7-3	TRBJ2-7
CASSLTGGGYGYTF	TRBV12-3/TRBV12-4	TRBJ1-2
CASSPAKLQGNRQPQHF	TRBV4-2	TRBJ1-5
CASSASGPMAFF	TRBV5-6	TRBJ1-1
CSASLGRRGGEQYF	TRBV20-1	TRBJ2-7
CATSRDPRGASYNEQFF	TRBV15	TRBJ2-1
CASSDRQAWGYTF	TRBV6-2/TRBV6-3	TRBJ1-2
CSARDPGGADSPLHF	TRBV20-1	TRBJ1-6
CASSLLAGGFHEQFF	TRBV28	TRBJ2-1
CASMGLAKNIQYF	TRBV7-9	TRBJ2-4
CASTPDPIQETQYF	TRBV12-3/TRBV12-4	TRBJ2-5
CASSLSFGSGMDTQYF	TRBV5-1	TRBJ2-3
CATSRDRDTQYF	TRBV15	TRBJ2-3
CRVAGKGYEQYF	TRBV20-1	TRBJ2-7
CASSIESMNTEAFF	TRBV5-4	TRBJ1-1
CASSLLGGQYEQYF	TRBV7-2	TRBJ2-7
CASSQSTVNTEAFF	TRBV5-1	TRBJ1-1
CASSLGTSGIYEQYF	TRBV5-6	TRBJ2-7
CASSRGGGLAGLLLRDEQFF	TRBV27	TRBJ2-1
CSARPGLAGGTDTQYF	TRBV20-1	TRBJ2-3
CASSLFGGGYNEQFF	TRBV5-4	TRBJ2-1
CSAQGGNVETQYF	TRBV20-1	TRBJ2-5
CASSLVLAGGEQYF	TRBV13	TRBJ2-7
CASSLGTGGWGTDTQYF	TRBV7-2	TRBJ2-3
CSAPEGDSNGYTF	TRBV20-1	TRBJ1-2
CASSPPEEAETQYF	TRBV11-3	TRBJ2-5
CASSLPRGLVYEQYF	TRBV11-1	TRBJ2-7
CASSSSGEQFF	TRBV12-3/TRBV12-4	TRBJ2-1
CASSVSGQGREQYF	TRBV2	TRBJ2-7
CASSLGLAGTHEQFF	TRBV5-1	TRBJ2-1
CASSELTGNTGELFF	TRBV2	TRBJ2-2
CASSSPKTSSPLHF	TRBV5-4	TRBJ1-6
CSAPPGAGGYEQYF	TRBV20-1	TRBJ2-7
CATGPPPTSGSYNEQFF	TRBV24-1	TRBJ2-1
CSARKREDSYEQYF	TRBV20-1	TRBJ2-7
CASSLEGGRNTDTQYF	TRBV5-1	TRBJ2-3
CASSPSGGGDTEAFF	TRBV5-1	TRBJ1-1
CASSPPPGQGAIGNYGYTF	TRBV7-8	TRBJ1-2
CSADRGQETQYF	TRBV20-1	TRBJ2-5
CASSATGSTDTQYF	TRBV12-3/TRBV12-4	TRBJ2-3
CSASRGGKGETQYF	TRBV20-1	TRBJ2-5
CASSVAEKYNEQFF	TRBV19	TRBJ2-1
CATSRDSGVNYGYTF	TRBV15	TRBJ1-2
CASSPRQGYSPLHF	TRBV11-3	TRBJ1-6